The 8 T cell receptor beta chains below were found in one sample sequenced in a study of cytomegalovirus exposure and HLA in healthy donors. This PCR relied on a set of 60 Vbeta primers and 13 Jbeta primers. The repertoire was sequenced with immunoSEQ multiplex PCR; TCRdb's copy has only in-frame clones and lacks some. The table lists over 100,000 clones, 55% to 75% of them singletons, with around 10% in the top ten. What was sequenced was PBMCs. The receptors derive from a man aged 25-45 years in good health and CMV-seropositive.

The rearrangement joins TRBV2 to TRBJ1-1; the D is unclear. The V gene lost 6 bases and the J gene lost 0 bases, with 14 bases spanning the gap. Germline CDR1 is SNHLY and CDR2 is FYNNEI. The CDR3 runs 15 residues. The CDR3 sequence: CASSYRVHLNTEAFF. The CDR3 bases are TGTGCCAGCAGCTACAGAGTTCACCTGAACACTGAAGCTTTCTTT. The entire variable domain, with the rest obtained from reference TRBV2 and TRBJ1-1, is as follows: EPEVTQTPSHQVTQMGQEVILRCVPISNHLYFYWYRQILGQKVEFLVSFYNNEISEKSEIFDDQFSVERPDGSNFTLKIRSTKLEDSAMYFCASSYRVHLNTEAFFGQGTRLTVV.

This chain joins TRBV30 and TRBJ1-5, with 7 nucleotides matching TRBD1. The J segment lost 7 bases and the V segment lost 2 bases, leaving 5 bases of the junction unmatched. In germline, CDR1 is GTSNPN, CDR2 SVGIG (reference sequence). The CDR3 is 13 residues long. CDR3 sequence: CAWSSQGVQPQHF. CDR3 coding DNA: TGTGCCTGGAGTTCCCAGGGGGTCCAGCCCCAGCATTTT.

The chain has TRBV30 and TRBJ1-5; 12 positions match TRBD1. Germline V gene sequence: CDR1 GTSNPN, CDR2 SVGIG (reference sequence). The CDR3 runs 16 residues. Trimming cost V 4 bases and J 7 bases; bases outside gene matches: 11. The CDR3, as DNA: TGTGCCTGGACCGACGGGGGACAGGGGGCGGCCCAGCCCCAGCATTTT. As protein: CAWTDGGQGAAQPQHF.

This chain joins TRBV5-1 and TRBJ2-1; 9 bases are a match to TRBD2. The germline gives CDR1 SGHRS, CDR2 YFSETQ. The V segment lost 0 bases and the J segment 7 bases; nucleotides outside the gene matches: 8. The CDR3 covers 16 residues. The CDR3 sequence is CASSLAVAGVRNEQFF. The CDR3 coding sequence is TGCGCCAGCAGCTTGGCTGTAGCGGGGGTAAGAAATGAGCAGTTCTTC.

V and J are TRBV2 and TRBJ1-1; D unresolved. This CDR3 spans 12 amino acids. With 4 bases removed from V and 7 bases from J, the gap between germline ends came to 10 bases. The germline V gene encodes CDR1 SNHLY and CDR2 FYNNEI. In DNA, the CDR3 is TGTGCCAGCAGTGTAGAGGGTTTTGAAGCTTTCTTT. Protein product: CASSVEGFEAFF. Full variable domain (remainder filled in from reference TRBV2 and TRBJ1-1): EPEVTQTPSHQVTQMGQEVILRCVPISNHLYFYWYRQILGQKVEFLVSFYNNEISEKSEIFDDQFSVERPDGSNFTLKIRSTKLEDSAMYFCASSVEGFEAFFGQGTRLTVV.

CDR3 region: CASSILGTLNTEAFF. In DNA form, the CDR3 reads TGTGCCAGTAGTATCCTCGGGACATTGAACACTGAAGCTTTCTTT. The chain couples TRBV19 to TRBJ1-1; TRBD1 is a possible D gene (6 bases). CDR1 is LNHDA and CDR2 is SQIVND in the germline V gene (reference sequence). Trimming pared 3 bases from V and 0 bases from J, leaving 11 bases between. The CDR3 runs to 15 residues. Based on the CDR3 plus reference TRBV19 and TRBJ1-1, the full variable domain is DGGITQSPKYLFRKEGQNVTLSCEQNLNHDAMYWYRQDPGQGLRLIYYSQIVNDFQKGDIAEGYSVSREKKESFPLTVTSAQKNPTAFYLCASSILGTLNTEAFFGQGTRLTVV.

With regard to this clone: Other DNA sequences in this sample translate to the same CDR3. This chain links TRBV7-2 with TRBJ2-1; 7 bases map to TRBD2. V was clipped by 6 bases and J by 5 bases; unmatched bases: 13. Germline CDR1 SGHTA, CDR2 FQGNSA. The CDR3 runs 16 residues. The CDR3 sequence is CASSSPGLVRDNEQFF. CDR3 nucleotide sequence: TGTGCCAGCAGTTCACCCGGACTAGTCCGAGACAATGAGCAGTTCTTC. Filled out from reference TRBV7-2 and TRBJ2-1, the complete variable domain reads GAGVSQSPSNKVTEKGKDVELRCDPISGHTALYWYRQSLGQGLEFLIYFQGNSAPDKSGLPSDRFSAERTGGSVSTLTIQRTQQEDSAVYLCASSSPGLVRDNEQFFGPGTRLTVL.

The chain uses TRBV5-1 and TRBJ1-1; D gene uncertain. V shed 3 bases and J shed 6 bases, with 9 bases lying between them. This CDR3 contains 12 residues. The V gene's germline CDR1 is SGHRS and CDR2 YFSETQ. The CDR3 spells CASSSQRAEAFF. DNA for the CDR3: TGCGCCAGCAGCTCACAGAGAGCTGAAGCTTTCTTT.